This section outlines one T cell receptor beta chain sequence together with its context. V lost 5 bases, J lost 4 bases, and 14 bases lay in between. This CDR3 has 14 residues. Germline V gene lookup returns CDR1 SNHLY and CDR2 FYNNEI. The data are from a study of OX40 agonist ivuxolimab in advanced cancers. The data were produced by immunoSEQ multiplex PCR, yet TCRdb's version contains in-frame clones alone and is incomplete. This sample has over 15,000 clones, with approximately 86% found just once. This sequence was found in an adult with an advanced solid tumor such as melanoma, head and neck, liver or kidney cancer. V and J are TRBV2 and TRBJ2-5; D perhaps matches TRBD1 (5 bases). Sequencing used CD4+ or CD8+ T cells sorted from blood, obtained in a trial of the OX40 agonist ivuxolimab. CDR3 sequence: CASSQTKGRETQYF. The CDR3 DNA reads TGTGCCAGCAGTCAAACTAAGGGGCGAGAGACCCAGTACTTC.